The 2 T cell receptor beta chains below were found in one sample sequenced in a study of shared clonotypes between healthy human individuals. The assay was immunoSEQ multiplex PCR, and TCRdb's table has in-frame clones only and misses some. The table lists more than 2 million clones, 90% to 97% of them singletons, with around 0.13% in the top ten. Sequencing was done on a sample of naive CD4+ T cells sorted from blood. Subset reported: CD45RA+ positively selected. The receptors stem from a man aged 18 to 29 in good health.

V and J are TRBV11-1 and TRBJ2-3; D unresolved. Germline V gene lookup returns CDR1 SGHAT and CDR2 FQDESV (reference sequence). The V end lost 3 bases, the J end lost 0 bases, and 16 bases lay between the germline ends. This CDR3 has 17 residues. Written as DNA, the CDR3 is TGTGCCAGCAGCTTTCTGGGTACGTCCCCTAGCACAGATACGCAGTATTTT. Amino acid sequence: CASSFLGTSPSTDTQYF.

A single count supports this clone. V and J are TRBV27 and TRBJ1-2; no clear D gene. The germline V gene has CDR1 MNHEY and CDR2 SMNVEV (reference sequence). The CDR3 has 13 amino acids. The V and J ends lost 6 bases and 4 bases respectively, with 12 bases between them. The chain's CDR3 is CASSSVAGYGYTF. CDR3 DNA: TGTGCCAGCAGCTCCGTCGCTGGCTATGGCTACACCTTC.